A single sample is the source of the 10 T cell receptor beta chains below, sequenced in a study of cytomegalovirus exposure and HLA in healthy donors (TCRdb year 2017). The library was made by the immunoSEQ multiplex PCR assay. The multiplex PCR relied on a mix of 60 forward primers for TCR Vbeta segments and 13 reverse primers for TCR Jbeta segments. TCRdb mirrors the immuneACCESS table, restricted to in-frame sequences. Some clones are absent from its copies; in checked studies, under half trace to an unresolved V gene, and the reason for the others is unknown. This sample gives more than 140,000 clones in total; roughly 79% of them show up just once. The ten top clones hold approximately 0.66% of the sample. The sequenced sample consisted of PBMCs. The source of these receptors is a male donor in good health and CMV-seronegative.

The chain recombines TRBV9 with TRBJ1-3, with 8 bases identical to TRBD1. Germline values: CDR1 SGDLS, CDR2 YYNGEE. The CDR3 sequence is 14 residues long. Unmatched junction bases numbered 2, after V lost 3 bases and J lost 3 bases. This CDR3 reads CASSGQGNGNTIYF. The CDR3 DNA reads as TGTGCCAGCAGCGGACAGGGGAATGGAAACACCATATATTTT.

This clone was observed a single time. J is TRBJ2-1 and V is TRBV7-2; D unclear. The CDR3 is 16 amino acids. Trimming took 1 base from V and 6 from J, leaving 16 bases between them. Germline V CDR1 and CDR2: SGHTA, FQGNSA. The CDR3 coding sequence is TGTGCCAGCAGCTTAGGGGCTACTTACAAATCCAATGAGCAGTTCTTC. Translated, it gives CASSLGATYKSNEQFF. Drawing the rest from reference TRBV7-2 and TRBJ2-1, the complete variable domain is GAGVSQSPSNKVTEKGKDVELRCDPISGHTALYWYRQSLGQGLEFLIYFQGNSAPDKSGLPSDRFSAERTGGSVSTLTIQRTQQEDSAVYLCASSLGATYKSNEQFFGPGTRLTVL.

Here the CDR3 reads CASSESVLGPEAFF. The CDR3, as DNA: TGTGCCAGCAGTGAATCAGTATTGGGCCCTGAAGCTTTCTTT. This chain links TRBV6-1 with TRBJ1-1; D gene unclear. Germline loops: CDR1 MNHNS, CDR2 SASEGT. CDR3 size: 14 residues. V was pared by 2 bases and J by 6 bases, with 13 bases between.

This chain joins TRBV18 and TRBJ1-1; no reliable D call. Germline CDR1 KGHSH, CDR2 LQKENI. Trimming pared 2 bases from V and 0 bases from J, leaving 4 bases between. CDR3 length equals 13 residues. The CDR3 nucleotides are TGTGCCAGCTCACCAGACTTGAACACTGAAGCTTTCTTT. Protein: CASSPDLNTEAFF.

The chain has TRBV7-2 and TRBJ2-5; TRBD2 agrees at 15 bases. Germline CDR1 SGHTA, CDR2 FQGNSA. The CDR3 consists of 17 residues. The J segment lost 4 bases and the V segment lost 5 bases, leaving 8 bases of the junction unmatched. The CDR3 DNA reads TGTGCCAGCAGCCTGGGACTAGCGGGGGGTTTCGGAGAGACCCAGTACTTC. Protein: CASSLGLAGGFGETQYF.

The chain joins TRBV29-1 to TRBJ2-3; 7 nucleotides agree with TRBD2. CDR3 size: 16 residues. The germline V gene encodes CDR1 SQVTM and CDR2 ANQGSEA. Germline trimming cut 4 bases from V and 0 bases from J; bases unmatched to any gene: 10. The CDR3 DNA is TGCAGCGTTGCAGACATAGCGGGCCTAAGCACAGATACGCAGTATTTT. It specifies CSVADIAGLSTDTQYF.

The chain combines TRBV11-2 with TRBJ2-7, with D possibly being TRBD2 (5 bases). The germline V gene has CDR1 SGHAT and CDR2 FQNNGV. The CDR3 runs 12 residues. Trimming removed 1 base at V and 6 bases at J, with 7 bases between. This CDR3 is CASSLGGSEQYF. For the CDR3, the DNA is TGTGCCAGCAGCTTAGGAGGGAGCGAGCAGTACTTC.

The chain joins TRBV7-9 to TRBJ2-2; 8 bases match TRBD1. This CDR3 is 13 amino acids long. V shed 6 bases, J shed 4 bases, and the junction held 1 base outside the gene matches. Germline CDR1 and CDR2: SEHNR and FQNEAQ (reference sequence). The CDR3 region is CASRQGATGELFF. In nucleotides, the CDR3 is TGTGCCAGCAGGCAGGGGGCCACCGGGGAGCTGTTTTTT.

The V and J genes are TRBV19 and TRBJ2-2; TRBD2 matches at 16 bases. Germline CDR1 is LNHDA and CDR2 is SQIVND (reference sequence). There are 19 residues in the CDR3. V shed 6 bases and J 1 base; nucleotides not matched to a gene: 8. The CDR3 loop is CASRGWGLAGGKNTGELFF. In nucleotides, the CDR3 is TGTGCCAGTAGGGGTTGGGGACTAGCGGGGGGGAAGAACACCGGGGAGCTGTTTTTT.

This chain connects TRBV19 to TRBJ2-1, with a possible D match to TRBD1 (5 bases). This CDR3 is built from 13 residues. The germline V and J ends were trimmed by 3 bases and 9 bases, with 12 bases remaining between them. Germline lookup yields CDR1 LNHDA and CDR2 SQIVND (reference sequence). CDR3 loop: CASSMPPGPEQFF. DNA of the CDR3: TGTGCCAGTAGTATGCCCCCAGGGCCTGAGCAGTTCTTC. The whole variable domain, remainder taken from reference TRBV19 and TRBJ2-1, is DGGITQSPKYLFRKEGQNVTLSCEQNLNHDAMYWYRQDPGQGLRLIYYSQIVNDFQKGDIAEGYSVSREKKESFPLTVTSAQKNPTAFYLCASSMPPGPEQFFGPGTRLTVL.